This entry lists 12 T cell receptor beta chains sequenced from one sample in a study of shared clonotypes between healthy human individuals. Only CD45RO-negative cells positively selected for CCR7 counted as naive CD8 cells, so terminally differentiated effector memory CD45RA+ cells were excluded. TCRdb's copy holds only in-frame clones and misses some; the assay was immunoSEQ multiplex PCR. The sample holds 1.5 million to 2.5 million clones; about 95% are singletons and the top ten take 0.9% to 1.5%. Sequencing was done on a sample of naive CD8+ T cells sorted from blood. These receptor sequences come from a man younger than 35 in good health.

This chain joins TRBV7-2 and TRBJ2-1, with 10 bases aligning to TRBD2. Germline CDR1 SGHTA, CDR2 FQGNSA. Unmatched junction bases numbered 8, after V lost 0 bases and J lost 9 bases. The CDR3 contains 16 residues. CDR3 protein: CASSLARLAGAGEQFF. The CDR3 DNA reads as TGTGCCAGCAGCTTAGCGCGGCTAGCGGGAGCAGGTGAGCAGTTCTTC.

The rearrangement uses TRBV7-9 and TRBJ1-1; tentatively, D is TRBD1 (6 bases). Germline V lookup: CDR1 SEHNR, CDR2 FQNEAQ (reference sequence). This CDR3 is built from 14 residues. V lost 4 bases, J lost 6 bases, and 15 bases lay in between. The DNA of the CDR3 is TGTGCCAGCAGCTGGCAAACAGGGTATCCTGAAGCTTTCTTT. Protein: CASSWQTGYPEAFF.

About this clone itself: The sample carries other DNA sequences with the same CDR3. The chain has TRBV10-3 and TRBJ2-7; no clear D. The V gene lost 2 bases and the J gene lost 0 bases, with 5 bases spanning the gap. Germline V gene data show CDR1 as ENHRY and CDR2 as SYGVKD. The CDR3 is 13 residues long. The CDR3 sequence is CAISERVSYEQYF. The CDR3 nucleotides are TGTGCCATCAGTGAGAGGGTCTCCTACGAGCAGTACTTC.

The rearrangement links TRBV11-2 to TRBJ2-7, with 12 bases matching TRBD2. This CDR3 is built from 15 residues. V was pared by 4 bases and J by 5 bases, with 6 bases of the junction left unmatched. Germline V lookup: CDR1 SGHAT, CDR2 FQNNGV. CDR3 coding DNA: TGTGCCAGCAGCTCGACCCGACTAGCGGGAGACGAGCAGTACTTC. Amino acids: CASSSTRLAGDEQYF.

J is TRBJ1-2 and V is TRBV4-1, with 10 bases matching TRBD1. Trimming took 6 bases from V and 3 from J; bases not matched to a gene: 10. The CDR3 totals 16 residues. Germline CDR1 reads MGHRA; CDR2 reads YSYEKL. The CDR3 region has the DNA TGCGCCAGCAGAATGACAGGGGGCAACATAGACTATGGCTACACCTTC. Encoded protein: CASRMTGGNIDYGYTF.

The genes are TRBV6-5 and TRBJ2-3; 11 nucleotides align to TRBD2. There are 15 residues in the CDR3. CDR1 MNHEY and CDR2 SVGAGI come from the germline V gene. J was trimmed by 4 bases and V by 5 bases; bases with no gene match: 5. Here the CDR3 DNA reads TGTGCCAGCAGTGCACTAGCGGGGGTGCCAGATACGCAGTATTTT. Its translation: CASSALAGVPDTQYF.

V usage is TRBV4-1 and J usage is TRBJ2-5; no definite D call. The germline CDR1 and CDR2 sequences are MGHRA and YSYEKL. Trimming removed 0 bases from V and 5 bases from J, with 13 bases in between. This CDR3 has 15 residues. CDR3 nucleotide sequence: TGCGCCAGCAGCCAAGATTTAGGGCAATTGGAGACCCAGTACTTC. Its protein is CASSQDLGQLETQYF.

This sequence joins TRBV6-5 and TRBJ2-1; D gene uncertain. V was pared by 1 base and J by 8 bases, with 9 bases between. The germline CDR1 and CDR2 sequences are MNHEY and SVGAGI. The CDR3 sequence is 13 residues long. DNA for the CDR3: TGTGCCAGCAGTTACTTCGTATACGATGAGCAGTTCTTC. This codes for CASSYFVYDEQFF.

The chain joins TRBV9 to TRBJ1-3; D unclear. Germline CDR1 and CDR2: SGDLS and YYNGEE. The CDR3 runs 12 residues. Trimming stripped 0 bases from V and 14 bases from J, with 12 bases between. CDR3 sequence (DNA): TGTGCCAGCAGCGTAGGCGGTTCGCCCCTATATTTT. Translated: CASSVGGSPLYF.

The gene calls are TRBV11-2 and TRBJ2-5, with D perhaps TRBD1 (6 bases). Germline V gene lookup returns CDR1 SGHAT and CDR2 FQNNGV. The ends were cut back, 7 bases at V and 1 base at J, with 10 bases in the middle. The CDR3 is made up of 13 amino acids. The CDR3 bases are TGTGCCAGCACATACAGGGTCCAAGAGACCCAGTACTTC. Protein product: CASTYRVQETQYF.

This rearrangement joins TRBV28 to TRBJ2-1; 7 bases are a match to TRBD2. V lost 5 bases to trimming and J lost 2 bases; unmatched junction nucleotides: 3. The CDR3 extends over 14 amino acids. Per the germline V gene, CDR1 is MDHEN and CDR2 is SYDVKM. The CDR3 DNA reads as TGTGCCAGCAGTAGGGAGGGGACCTACAATGAGCAGTTCTTC. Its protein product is CASSREGTYNEQFF.

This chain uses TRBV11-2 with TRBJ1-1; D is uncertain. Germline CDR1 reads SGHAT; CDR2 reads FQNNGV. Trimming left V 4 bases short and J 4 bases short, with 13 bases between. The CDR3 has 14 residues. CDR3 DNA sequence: TGTGCCAGCAGCTCGCATGACTTGGGCACTGAAGCTTTCTTT. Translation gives CASSSHDLGTEAFF.